The rows below give T cell receptor beta chains drawn from one sample of a study of cytomegalovirus exposure and HLA in healthy donors. Using immunoSEQ multiplex PCR, the repertoire was profiled, and TCRdb retains in-frame clones only, with some absent. In total, the table holds approximately 170,000 clones. The specimen sequenced was PBMCs. The receptors originated from a woman aged 18-29 years in good health and CMV-seropositive. The CDR3 runs from the conserved cysteine through the conserved F or W. A D gene is named only where the DNA matches it firmly.

CDR3 DNA | CDR3 protein | D gene | J gene | V gene
TGTGCCAGCAGCTTAGGTGGGAGCACTAACTATGGCTACACCTTC | CASSLGGSTNYGYTF | . | TRBJ1-2 | TRBV11-2
TGTGCCACCAGCAGAGGAACGGGAAGCTCCTACAATGAGCAGTTCTTC | CATSRGTGSSYNEQFF | . | TRBJ2-1 | TRBV15
TGCGCCAGCAGCTTGGCTCCGGGACAGGGGACGGCTGGCTACACCTTC | CASSLAPGQGTAGYTF | TRBD1 | TRBJ1-2 | TRBV5-1
TGTGCCAGCAGCTTGACGGGAAATGAGCAGTTCTTC | CASSLTGNEQFF | . | TRBJ2-1 | TRBV7-9
TGTGCCTGCTCCCAACTCCGGACTATTGCTAGAGAGACCCAGTACTTC | CACSQLRTIARETQYF | . | TRBJ2-5 | TRBV30
TGTGCCAGCAGTTTATGTAGGGGGGGGAAGATTGAAGCTTTCTTT | CASSLCRGGKIEAFF | . | TRBJ1-1 | TRBV27
TGTGCCAGCAGCACGGACAGGGGTGAGCAGTTCTTC | CASSTDRGEQFF | TRBD1 | TRBJ2-1 | TRBV5-4
TGTGCCGGGGGAACTAGCGAGGAGACCCAGTACTTC | CAGGTSEETQYF | TRBD2 | TRBJ2-5 | TRBV2
TGTGCCAGCAGCACCCCGGGACTAGGAAGGGCCTACAATGAGCAGTTCTTC | CASSTPGLGRAYNEQFF | TRBD2 | TRBJ2-1 | TRBV7-2
TGTGCCAGTAGTGGTAGCGGGGGGGAGACCCAGTACTTC | CASSGSGGETQYF | TRBD2 | TRBJ2-5 | TRBV19
TGCGCCAGCAGCCGGGGGACTAGCGAAACAGATACGCAGTATTTT | CASSRGTSETDTQYF | TRBD2 | TRBJ2-3 | TRBV4-1
TGTGCCAGCAGCGCAATGGGCGTGGGTACAGGGGGCTTAAACACCATATATTTT | CASSAMGVGTGGLNTIYF | TRBD1 | TRBJ1-3 | TRBV5-5
TGTGCCAGAAGCTGGGGGGGACATCTCTACGAGCAGTACTTC | CARSWGGHLYEQYF | . | TRBJ2-7 | TRBV5-3
TGTGCCAGCACGGTTGGAGATCCCCTTTACAATGAGCAGTTCTTC | CASTVGDPLYNEQFF | . | TRBJ2-1 | TRBV2
TGTGCCAGCAGTTACACGTCCGGGGGGTGGTACAATGAGCAGTTCTTC | CASSYTSGGWYNEQFF | TRBD2 | TRBJ2-1 | TRBV6-5
TGTGCCATCACGGTACGGGGGGCGGGTGGCAATGAGCAGTTCTTC | CAITVRGAGGNEQFF | . | TRBJ2-1 | TRBV27
TGTGCCAGCAGCAAACAGGGTTCCAGGGTCAATGAGCAGTTCTTC | CASSKQGSRVNEQFF | . | TRBJ2-1 | TRBV11-3
TGTGCCAGCTCACCCAGGGCCGGGGCCAACGTCCTGACTTTC | CASSPRAGANVLTF | . | TRBJ2-6 | TRBV18
TGCGCCAGCAGCTTACAACTAGCGGGAGCCGAAGAGACCCAGTACTTC | CASSLQLAGAEETQYF | TRBD2 | TRBJ2-5 | TRBV5-1
TGTGCCAGCAGGGCGGGATACAGGCAAGAGACCCAGTACTTC | CASRAGYRQETQYF | . | TRBJ2-5 | TRBV5-6
TGTGCTAGTGGTTTGGTTATGGGGGAGGGCAACAATGAGCAGTTCTTC | CASGLVMGEGNNEQFF | TRBD2 | TRBJ2-1 | TRBV12-5
TGTGCCACCCGCGGAAGGGGGACCTACGAGCAGTACTTC | CATRGRGTYEQYF | . | TRBJ2-7 | TRBV15
TGTGCCAGCAGCTTAGATCCGATAGCGGAGGGGACCCAGTACTTC | CASSLDPIAEGTQYF | . | TRBJ2-5 | TRBV11-2
TGTGCCAGCGAGGCTGTAGGCGGAGCTTTCTTT | CASEAVGGAFF | . | TRBJ1-1 | TRBV6-1
TGCGCCAGCAGCTGGGGACAGGGGAAGGAAGAGACCCAGTACTTC | CASSWGQGKEETQYF | TRBD1 | TRBJ2-5 | TRBV5-1
TGTGCCAGCAGTGAAGCAGCGGGCCCCAATGAAAAACTGTTTTTT | CASSEAAGPNEKLFF | . | TRBJ1-4 | TRBV6-1
TGTGCCAGCAGTTTAGGAGGGATCCTGGGCGCTTCACCCCTCCACTTT | CASSLGGILGASPLHF | . | TRBJ1-6 | TRBV2
TGTGCCAGTAGTACACAGGGAGGGCACACCGGGGAGCTGTTTTTT | CASSTQGGHTGELFF | . | TRBJ2-2 | TRBV19
TGTGCCAGTAGTATTTTGACAGGGAGTGAAAAACTGTTTTTT | CASSILTGSEKLFF | TRBD1 | TRBJ1-4 | TRBV19
TGCGCCAGCACCCGACAGGGGGCCGGCTATGGCTACACCTTC | CASTRQGAGYGYTF | TRBD1 | TRBJ1-2 | TRBV4-3
TGTGCCAGCAGCTCGGACACCTACACCGGGGAGCTGTTTTTT | CASSSDTYTGELFF | . | TRBJ2-2 | TRBV5-6
TGTGCCAGCAGGGGGGGTCCTGAAGCTTTCTTT | CASRGGPEAFF | . | TRBJ1-1 | TRBV27
TGTGCCAGCTCACCACTTTTCTCTAATGCCCGAACCTACAATGAGCAGTTCTTC | CASSPLFSNARTYNEQFF | . | TRBJ2-1 | TRBV18
TGTGCCAGCAGTTACTCCAGGCGGGGCACCGGGGAGCTGTTTTTT | CASSYSRRGTGELFF | . | TRBJ2-2 | TRBV6-5
TGTGCCAGTAGTTACCGGGAAGGGGGCTACACCTTC | CASSYREGGYTF | . | TRBJ1-2 | TRBV19
TGTGCCAGCAGCTTGGACAGGGGCCGGGAGCTGTTTTTT | CASSLDRGRELFF | TRBD1 | TRBJ2-2 | TRBV5-4
TGTGCCAGCAGCCAAGACCCAATCAGGACAGGGGGTTCGTACGAGCAGTACTTC | CASSQDPIRTGGSYEQYF | TRBD1 | TRBJ2-7 | TRBV4-2
TGTGCCAGCAGTTATTCCAGGGGCGACCATCATACGCAGTATTTT | CASSYSRGDHHTQYF | . | TRBJ2-3 | TRBV6-5
TGTGCCAGCTCCGGGCAGGGGGCCCTCAAGCAGTACTTC | CASSGQGALKQYF | TRBD1 | TRBJ2-5 | TRBV2
TGTGCCAGCAGCCTAGAGGCAGCGAACGAGCAGTTCTTC | CASSLEAANEQFF | . | TRBJ2-1 | TRBV5-4
TGCGCCAGCAGCCGACGGACGACAGGGGATGGAGATACGCAGTATTTT | CASSRRTTGDGDTQYF | TRBD1 | TRBJ2-3 | TRBV5-1
TGTGCCAGCAGAGGAACGGGGGGAACTGAAGCTTTCTTT | CASRGTGGTEAFF | . | TRBJ1-1 | TRBV28
TGTGCCATCGGGACAGATAGCAATCAGCCCCAGCATTTT | CAIGTDSNQPQHF | TRBD1 | TRBJ1-5 | TRBV10-3
TGTGCCAGCAGCTTTGGACAGGTTCTCAACACCGGGGAGCTGTTTTTT | CASSFGQVLNTGELFF | TRBD1 | TRBJ2-2 | TRBV11-1
TGTGCCAGCAGCCCCGGGACAGGACCCTATGGCTACACCTTC | CASSPGTGPYGYTF | TRBD1 | TRBJ1-2 | TRBV13
TGTGCCAGCGGGGGTAGCGGAGATGAGCAGTTCTTC | CASGGSGDEQFF | . | TRBJ2-1 | TRBV2
TGTGCCAGCTCGCCAAGTACAGCATCCGAGCAGTACTTC | CASSPSTASEQYF | . | TRBJ2-7 | TRBV18
TGTGCCAGCAGCGTAGAGGCGGGGGGCAATGAGCAGTTCTTC | CASSVEAGGNEQFF | TRBD2 | TRBJ2-1 | TRBV9
TGTGCCAGCAGTCCCCTTGGACTAGCGGTGTACAATGAGCAGTTCTTC | CASSPLGLAVYNEQFF | TRBD2 | TRBJ2-1 | TRBV28
TGCGCCAGCAGCCCTAAATTCTCGGACACCATATATTTT | CASSPKFSDTIYF | . | TRBJ1-3 | TRBV4-1
TGTGCCAGCAGTCCGTGGCGGGGACACAATGAGCAGTTCTTC | CASSPWRGHNEQFF | . | TRBJ2-1 | TRBV6-6
TGCGCCAGCAGCTCGAACGGGGGGACAGGGGCCTACGAGCAGTACTTC | CASSSNGGTGAYEQYF | TRBD1 | TRBJ2-7 | TRBV5-1
TGTGCCAGCAGGGGGTATGGGGCTGGGGGAAACACCATATATTTT | CASRGYGAGGNTIYF | . | TRBJ1-3 | TRBV6-5
TGTGCCAGCAGTGAAATCGGAGGTGGCTACACCTTC | CASSEIGGGYTF | . | TRBJ1-2 | TRBV25-1
TGCGCCAGCAGCTCCCGGACTAGCGGGGGGGCCGTCCATGAGCAGTTCTTC | CASSSRTSGGAVHEQFF | TRBD2 | TRBJ2-1 | TRBV5-1